This T cell receptor beta chain comes out of a study of shared clonotypes between healthy human individuals. Study-wide results and caveats: Memory subsets generally showed lower estimated richness than naive subsets.

In the case of this clone: The target antigen is unknown. The identical CDR3 is also encoded by other nucleotide sequences in the sample.

There are 13 residues in the CDR3. Germline V gene sequence: CDR1 SGHNT, CDR2 YENEEA. Trimming left V 1 base short and J 4 bases short, with 5 bases between. Libraries were prepared by immunoSEQ multiplex PCR; TCRdb keeps only in-frame clonotypes and omits some of them. Among about 670,000 clones, around 72% were seen once, and the ten largest hold approximately 1.8%. The sequencing input was memory CD4+ T cells sorted from blood. The subset is: CD45RA-negative fraction. This receptor was taken from a woman in her 30s in good health. The chain couples TRBV11-3 to TRBJ2-1; D not certain. CDR3 DNA sequence: TGTGCCAGCAGCTTAGGAAAATACAATGAGCAGTTCTTC. Encoded protein: CASSLGKYNEQFF. Combining the CDR3 with reference TRBV11-3 and TRBJ2-1 gives the whole variable domain EAGVVQSPRYKIIEKKQPVAFWCNPISGHNTLYWYLQNLGQGPELLIRYENEEAVDDSQLPKDRFSAERLKGVDSTLKIQPAELGDSAVYLCASSLGKYNEQFFGPGTRLTVL.